This TCR beta chain was obtained from a study of T cell repertoires in cytomegalovirus infection. The overall study: Evidence of both CMV infection and a matching HLA type came from public TCR beta signatures. Regarding the study as a whole: Accumulated public TCR beta family frequency recognized individuals carrying CMV together with the relevant HLA. The ex vivo response showed dominance by HLA-C-restricted CMV-specific TCR beta clonotypes.

This clonotype has a handful of counts. The antigen is undetermined. TCRdb independently ran MiXCR on the reads; one entry per CDR3 protein. The data show 200,000 or so distinct CDR3 sequences, over 25% seen once. In germline, CDR1 is DFQATT, CDR2 SNEGSKA (reference sequence). The CDR3 consists of 13 residues. V was cut by 5 bases and J by 0 bases, with 11 bases left in between. This TCR was sampled from a human donor in good health (CMV status not recorded). Some clones in this sample may be carry-over from other donors' samples. The chain joins TRBV20-1 to TRBJ2-7; D not certain. Sequencing was performed on PBMCs. The CDR3 bases are TGCAGTGCTCGAACCACCCCCTCCTACGAGCAGTACTTC. Protein sequence: CSARTTPSYEQYF.